This T cell receptor beta chain was profiled in a study of T cells after yellow fever vaccination. The study, taken as a whole, reports: The secondary response was weaker, and its peak arrived faster, on day 5 versus 15. Abundant bulk-population clonotypes could contaminate the FACS-sorted repertoires.

It was through 5'RACE template switching that TCR cDNA was made, with a universal primer site and UMIs added. MiXCR, applied by TCRdb to the 5' RACE reads, yields one record per CDR3 protein. This sample has under 300,000 distinct CDR3 sequences, with over 6.5% found just once. A word on this clonotype: Its antigen is still unknown.

Unmatched junction bases numbered 11, after V lost 1 base and J lost 10 bases. Germline CDR1 and CDR2: SEHNR and FQNEAQ (reference sequence). This CDR3 comprises 16 residues. The sequencing used CD4+ T cells sorted from PBMCs, collected on the day of the yellow fever booster vaccination. This chain links TRBV7-9 with TRBJ2-1; 9 positions agree with TRBD2. This clonotype originated in a young man who received the YFV17D yellow fever vaccine. CDR3 region: CASSLERISGRDEQFF. CDR3 coding DNA: TGTGCCAGCAGCTTAGAAAGGATTAGCGGGAGAGACGAGCAGTTCTTC.